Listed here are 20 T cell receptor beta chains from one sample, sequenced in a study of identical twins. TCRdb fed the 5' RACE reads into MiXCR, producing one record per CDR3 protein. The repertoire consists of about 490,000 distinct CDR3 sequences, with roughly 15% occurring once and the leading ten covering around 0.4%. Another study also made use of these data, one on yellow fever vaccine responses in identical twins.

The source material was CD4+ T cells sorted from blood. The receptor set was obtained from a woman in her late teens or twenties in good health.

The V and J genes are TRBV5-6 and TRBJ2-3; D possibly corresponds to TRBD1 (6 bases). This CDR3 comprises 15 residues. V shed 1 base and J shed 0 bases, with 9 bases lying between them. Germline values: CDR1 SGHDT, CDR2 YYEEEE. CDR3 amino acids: CASSLTGPSTDTQYF. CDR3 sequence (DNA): TGTGCCAGCAGCTTGACAGGGCCTAGCACAGATACGCAGTATTTT.

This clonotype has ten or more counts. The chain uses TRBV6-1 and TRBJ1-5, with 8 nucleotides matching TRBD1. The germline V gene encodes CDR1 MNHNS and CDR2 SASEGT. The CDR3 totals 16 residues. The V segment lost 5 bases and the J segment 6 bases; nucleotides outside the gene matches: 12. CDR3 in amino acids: CASSTMTQGAVQPQHF. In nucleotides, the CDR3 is TGTGCCAGCAGTACGATGACTCAGGGGGCCGTTCAGCCCCAGCATTTT.

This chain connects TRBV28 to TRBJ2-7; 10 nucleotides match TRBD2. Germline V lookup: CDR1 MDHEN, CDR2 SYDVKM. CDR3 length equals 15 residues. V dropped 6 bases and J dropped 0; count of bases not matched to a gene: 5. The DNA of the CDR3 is TGTGCCAGCAGGGGTAGCGGGAGGTCCTCCTACGAGCAGTACTTC. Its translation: CASRGSGRSSYEQYF.

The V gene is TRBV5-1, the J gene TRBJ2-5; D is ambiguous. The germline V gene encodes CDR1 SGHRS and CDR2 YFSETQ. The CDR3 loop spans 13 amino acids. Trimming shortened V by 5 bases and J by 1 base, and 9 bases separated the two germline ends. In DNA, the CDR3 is TGCGCCAGCAGGGGATCCAGCCAAGAGACCCAGTACTTC. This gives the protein CASRGSSQETQYF.

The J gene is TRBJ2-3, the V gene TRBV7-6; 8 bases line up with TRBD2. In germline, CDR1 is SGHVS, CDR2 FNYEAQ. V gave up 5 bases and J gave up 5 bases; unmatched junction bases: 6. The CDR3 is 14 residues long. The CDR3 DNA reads TGTGCCAGCAGCCCGACTAGCGTGGGAGATACGCAGTATTTT. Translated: CASSPTSVGDTQYF.

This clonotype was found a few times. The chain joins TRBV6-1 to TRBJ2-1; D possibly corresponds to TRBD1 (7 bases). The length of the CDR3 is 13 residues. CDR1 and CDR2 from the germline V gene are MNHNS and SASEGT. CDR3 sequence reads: CASAGQSHNEQFF. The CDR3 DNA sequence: TGTGCATCCGCGGGACAGTCCCACAATGAGCAGTTCTTC.

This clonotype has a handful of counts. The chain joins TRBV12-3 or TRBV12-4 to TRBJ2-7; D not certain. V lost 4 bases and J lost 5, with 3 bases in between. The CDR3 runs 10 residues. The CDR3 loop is CASSSDEQYF. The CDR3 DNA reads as TGTGCCAGCAGTTCAGACGAGCAGTACTTC.

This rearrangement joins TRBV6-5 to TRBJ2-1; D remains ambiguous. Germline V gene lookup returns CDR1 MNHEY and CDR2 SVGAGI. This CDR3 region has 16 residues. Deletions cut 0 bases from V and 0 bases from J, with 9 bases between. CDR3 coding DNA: TGTGCCAGCAGTTACTCTTTTCGGAGCTCCTACAATGAGCAGTTCTTC. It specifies CASSYSFRSSYNEQFF.

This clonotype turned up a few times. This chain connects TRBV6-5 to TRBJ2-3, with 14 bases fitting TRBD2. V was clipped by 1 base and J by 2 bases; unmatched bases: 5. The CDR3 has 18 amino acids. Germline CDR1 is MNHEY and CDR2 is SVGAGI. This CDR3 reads CASSYLGLAGENTDTQYF. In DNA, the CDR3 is TGTGCCAGCAGTTACTTGGGACTAGCGGGAGAGAACACAGATACGCAGTATTTT.

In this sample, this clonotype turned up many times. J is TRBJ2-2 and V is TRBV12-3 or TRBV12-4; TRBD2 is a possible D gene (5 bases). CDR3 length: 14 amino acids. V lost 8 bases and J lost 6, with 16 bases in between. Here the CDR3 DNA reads TGTGCCAGCGCCAGGAGGAATTCCCCCGGGGAGCTGTTTTTT. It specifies CASARRNSPGELFF.

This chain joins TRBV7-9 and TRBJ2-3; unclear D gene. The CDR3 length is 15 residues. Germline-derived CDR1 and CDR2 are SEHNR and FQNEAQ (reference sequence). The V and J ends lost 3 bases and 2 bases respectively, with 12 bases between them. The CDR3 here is CASSFLTVLTDTQYF. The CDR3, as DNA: TGTGCCAGCAGCTTCTTGACGGTCCTCACAGATACGCAGTATTTT.

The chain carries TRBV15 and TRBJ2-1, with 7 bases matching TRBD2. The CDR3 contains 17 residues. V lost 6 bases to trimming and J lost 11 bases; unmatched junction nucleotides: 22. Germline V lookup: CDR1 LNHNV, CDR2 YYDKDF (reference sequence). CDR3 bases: TGTGCCACCAGTCAGGTGAACCAGCGGGGAGCATGGGGCCAGCAGTTCTTC. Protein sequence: CATSQVNQRGAWGQQFF.

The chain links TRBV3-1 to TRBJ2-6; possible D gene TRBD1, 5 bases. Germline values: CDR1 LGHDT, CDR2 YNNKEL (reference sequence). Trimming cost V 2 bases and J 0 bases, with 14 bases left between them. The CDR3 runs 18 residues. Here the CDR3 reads CASSQHQGQLSGANVLTF. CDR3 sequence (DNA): TGTGCCAGCAGCCAACACCAGGGCCAGCTCTCTGGGGCCAACGTCCTGACTTTC.

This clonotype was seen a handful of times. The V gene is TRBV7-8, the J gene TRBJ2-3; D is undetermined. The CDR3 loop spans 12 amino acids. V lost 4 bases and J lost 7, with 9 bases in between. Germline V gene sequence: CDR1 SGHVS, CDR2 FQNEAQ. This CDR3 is CASSSAAHTQYF. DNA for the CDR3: TGTGCCAGCAGCTCGGCAGCGCATACGCAGTATTTT.

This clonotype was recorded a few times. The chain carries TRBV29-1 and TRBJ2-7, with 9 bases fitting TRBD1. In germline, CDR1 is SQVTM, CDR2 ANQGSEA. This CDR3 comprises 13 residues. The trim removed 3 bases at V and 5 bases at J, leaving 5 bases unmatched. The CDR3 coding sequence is TGCAGCGTTGAGGGGACAGGGCGGGACGAGCAGTACTTC. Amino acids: CSVEGTGRDEQYF.

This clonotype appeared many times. The DNA of the CDR3 is TGCGCCAGCAGTGCCGGGAAGGGCGGCACCGGGGAGCTGTTTTTT. Amino acids: CASSAGKGGTGELFF. The chain carries TRBV10-1 and TRBJ2-2; perhaps TRBD2 as D (5 bases). Germline V gives CDR1 WNHNN, CDR2 SYGVQD (reference sequence). The CDR3 has 15 amino acids. The V end was cut by 4 bases, the J end by 4 bases, with 13 bases between.

Written as DNA, the CDR3 is TGCAGTGCTCAAAGGATTACAGGGGGCTATGAGCAGTTCTTC. It encodes CSAQRITGGYEQFF. The rearrangement uses TRBV20-1 and TRBJ2-1; 9 bases align to TRBD1. V trimming: 5 bases; J trimming: 8 bases; junction bases outside the gene matches: 10. This CDR3 has 14 residues. Germline CDR1 and CDR2: DFQATT and SNEGSKA (reference sequence).

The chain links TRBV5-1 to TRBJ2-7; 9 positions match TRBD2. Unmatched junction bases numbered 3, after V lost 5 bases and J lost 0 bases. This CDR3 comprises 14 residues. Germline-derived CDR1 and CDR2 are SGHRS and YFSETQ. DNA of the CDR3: TGCGCCAGCAGGACTAGCGGAACCTCCTACGAGCAGTACTTC. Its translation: CASRTSGTSYEQYF.

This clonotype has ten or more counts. CDR3 in amino acids: CASARGGNQPQHF. The CDR3 DNA reads TGTGCCAGCGCCCGGGGGGGTAATCAGCCCCAGCATTTT. The V call is TRBV12-3 or TRBV12-4, the J call TRBJ1-5; maybe TRBD1 (5 bases). The CDR3 totals 13 residues. V shed 8 bases and J shed 4 bases, with 12 bases lying between them.

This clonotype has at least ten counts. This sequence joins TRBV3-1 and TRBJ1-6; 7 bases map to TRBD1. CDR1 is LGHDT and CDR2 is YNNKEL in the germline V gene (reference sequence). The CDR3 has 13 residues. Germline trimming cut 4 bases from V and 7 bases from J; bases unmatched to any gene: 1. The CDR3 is CASSRDRNSPLHF. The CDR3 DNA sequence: TGTGCCAGCAGCCGGGACAGAAATTCACCCCTCCACTTT.